This entry lists 10 T cell receptor beta chains sequenced from one sample in a study of regulatory T cells in long-lasting Graves disease. Noted time point: persistent/refractory GD, antithyroid drugs over 5 years with positive TRAb. PBMC-derived RNA was used for the TCR library. With iRepertoire HTBI primers and Arm-PCR of CDR3 regions, TCR beta libraries were built. Using its own MiXCR run on the multiplex PCR reads, TCRdb lists one record per CDR3 protein. The table records about 450,000 distinct CDR3 sequences, around a quarter of them present only once. Sequenced here: peripheral blood mononuclear cells (PBMCs), sampled when the disease was refractory, from a patient treated with antithyroid drugs. The receptors come from a female donor with Graves disease.

This clonotype was detected many times. The chain links TRBV7-6 to TRBJ1-5, with 7 nucleotides matching TRBD1. Trimming removed 5 bases from V and 6 bases from J; junction bases left unmatched: 7. This CDR3 region has 14 residues. The germline V gene encodes CDR1 SGHVS and CDR2 FNYEAQ. CDR3 sequence: CASSLDRAGQPQHF. CDR3 nucleotide sequence: TGTGCCAGCAGCCTCGACAGGGCCGGTCAGCCCCAGCATTTT. The complete variable domain, with remaining parts taken from reference TRBV7-6 and TRBJ1-5, reads GAGVSQSPRYKVTKRGQDVALRCDPISGHVSLYWYRQALGQGPEFLTYFNYEAQQDKSGLPNDRFSAERPEGSISTLTIQRTEQRDSAMYRCASSLDRAGQPQHFGDGTRLSIL.

Points on this clonotype: A read error may produce the germline difference seen at one junction end. The rearrangement links TRBV7-9 to TRBJ1-5, with 8 bases lining up with TRBD1. Per germline, CDR1 SEHNR and CDR2 FQNEAQ (reference sequence). The CDR3 has 14 amino acids. CDR3 loop: CASSVAGGGQPQHF. CDR3 coding DNA: TGTGCCAGCAGCGTAGCAGGGGGCGGACAGCCCCAGCATTTT.

This clonotype has at least ten counts. The V and J genes are TRBV28 and TRBJ2-7; D gene uncertain. There are 14 residues in the CDR3. Germline V gene sequence: CDR1 MDHEN, CDR2 SYDVKM. Trimming shortened V by 2 bases and J by 7 bases, and 15 bases separated the two germline ends. The CDR3 loop reads CASSLIPDTREQYF. In nucleotides, the CDR3 is TGTGCCAGCAGTTTAATCCCTGACACTCGGGAGCAGTACTTC.

This clonotype turned up a few times. This chain connects TRBV5-1 to TRBJ2-2; no firm D call. There are 14 residues in the CDR3. Germline V CDR1 and CDR2: SGHRS, YFSETQ. V was cut by 4 bases and J by 7 bases, with 14 bases left in between. DNA of the CDR3: TGCGCCAGCAGCAGCTCTTCTGGGTTCGGGGAGCTGTTTTTT. Protein sequence: CASSSSSGFGELFF.

This clonotype was picked up many times. This chain joins TRBV7-9 and TRBJ2-5, with D possibly being TRBD2 (5 bases). The CDR3 sequence is 11 residues long. In germline, CDR1 is SEHNR, CDR2 FQNEAQ (reference sequence). The CDR3 loop reads CATYRGETQYF. The CDR3, as DNA: TGTGCTACCTACCGAGGGGAGACCCAGTACTTC. The whole variable domain, remainder taken from reference TRBV7-9 and TRBJ2-5, is DTGVSQNPRHKITKRGQNVTFRCDPISEHNRLYWYRQTLGQGPEFLTYFQNEAQLEKSRLLSDRFSAERPKGSFSTLEIQRTEQGDSAMYLCATYRGETQYFGPGTRLLVL.

This chain connects TRBV5-4 to TRBJ2-5; D is perhaps TRBD1 (6 bases). Germline V lookup: CDR1 SGHNT, CDR2 YYREEE (reference sequence). The CDR3 contains 17 residues. Trimming took 0 bases from V and 1 from J, leaving 16 bases between them. The CDR3 DNA follows: TGTGCCAGCAGCTTGGATGGGACACAACTTACCCAAGAGACCCAGTACTTC. Protein product: CASSLDGTQLTQETQYF. The whole variable domain, remainder taken from reference TRBV5-4 and TRBJ2-5, is ETGVTQSPTHLIKTRGQQVTLRCSSQSGHNTVSWYQQALGQGPQFIFQYYREEENGRGNFPPRFSGLQFPNYSSELNVNALELDDSALYLCASSLDGTQLTQETQYFGPGTRLLVL.

This clonotype was seen repeatedly, ten times or more. The J gene is TRBJ1-2, the V gene TRBV29-1, with TRBD1 matching 7 bases. Germline CDR1 and CDR2: SQVTM and ANQGSEA. The CDR3 is made up of 14 amino acids. The V segment lost 2 bases and the J segment 5 bases; nucleotides outside the gene matches: 8. The CDR3 is CSVERQGESYGYTF. The CDR3 coding sequence is TGCAGCGTTGAACGGCAGGGGGAGTCGTATGGCTACACCTTC.

The gene calls are TRBV18 and TRBJ2-5; TRBD2 aligns across 11 bases. The CDR3 runs 16 residues. V was pared by 4 bases and J by 2 bases, with 6 bases of the junction left unmatched. The germline V gene encodes CDR1 KGHSH and CDR2 LQKENI. The CDR3 nucleotides are TGTGCCAGCTCACAGACTAGCGGGATGCCGCAAGAGACCCAGTACTTC. This codes for CASSQTSGMPQETQYF.

The table lists this clonotype with a few counts. The rearrangement links TRBV6-9 to TRBJ2-7, with D possibly TRBD2 on 5 matching bases. Germline assignment: CDR1 MNHGY and CDR2 SVAAGI. The CDR3 contains 14 residues. With 3 bases removed from V and 7 bases from J, the gap between germline ends came to 16 bases. This chain's CDR3 is CASSYSEGLGEQYF. Here the CDR3 DNA reads TGTGCCAGCAGTTACTCCGAGGGTTTGGGGGAGCAGTACTTC.

This clonotype was seen a handful of times. The rearrangement links TRBV20-1 to TRBJ1-6; 8 bases match TRBD1. J gave up 10 bases and V 6 bases, and 5 bases lay outside the gene matches. Per germline, CDR1 DFQATT and CDR2 SNEGSKA (reference sequence). The CDR3 is 12 amino acids. The chain's CDR3 is CSAQGDASPLHF. Here the CDR3 DNA reads TGCAGTGCACAGGGGGATGCGTCACCCCTCCACTTT.